This TCR beta chain was retrieved from a study of cytomegalovirus exposure and HLA in healthy donors (dated by TCRdb to 2017 to 2019). Broadly, across the study: An earlier analysis of approximately 600 of the donors reported approximately 300 Gb of sequence data and approximately 110 million unique TCR beta sequences from 150 million to 200 million T cells. Using immunosequencing, the study profiled T cell repertoires from approximately 700 subjects and related those repertoires to cytomegalovirus serostatus. To predict cytomegalovirus infection status, the study brought together high-throughput TCR immunosequencing, statistical association of individual TCRs with disease status, and machine learning. In a later genetic analysis, genome-wide SNP genotypes for about 65% of the 666 donors were used, and that subset was treated as a discovery cohort. An early release covering just under 650 HLA-typed donors comprised about 300 gigabases of sequencing data and around 80 million unique TCR sequences. Donor age, sex, ethnicity and CMV serostatus were collected together with the repertoire data. The number of donors typed differed by locus, with about 629-630 for A, B, C, DRB1 and DQB1, around 560 for DQA1, 600 to 610 for DPA1, and approximately 470 for DPB1. Rather than using new phenotypic data, the later analysis identified candidate immune exposures from TCR beta sequences and from how often those sequences occurred across donors. A separate validation cohort of over a hundred different subjects was used in addition to the approximately 640-subject first cohort. Five DR-DQ haplotypes were handled as single units for association and clustering because linkage in the cohort was strong. To study patterns of TCR occurrence, a later analysis re-analyzed previously published TCR beta repertoires from 500 to 850 donors and added high-resolution HLA genotyping. Both class I and class II loci were covered by HLA typing, at four-digit resolution. In an earlier analysis of several hundred of the donors, high-throughput TCR beta sequencing was used to judge whether each TCR beta V gene segment behaved as functional or pseudogenic. Among the roughly 370 genotyped donors, approximately 81% belonged to the genetic ancestry cluster associated with self-reported Caucasian donors. Among roughly 400 genotyped donors of the cohort, an average of approximately 200,000 unique TCR beta nucleotide sequences was sequenced per donor, of which approximately 18% were non-productive. The study aimed to test whether signatures of past pathogen exposure could be identified by cataloging public T cell receptors. All discovery cohort repertoires had been generated on a single sequencing platform.

Receptor libraries were prepared by the immunoSEQ multiplex PCR assay. For the multiplex PCR, a mixture combining 60 forward primers for TCR Vbeta segments and 13 reverse primers for TCR Jbeta segments was used. The CDR3 region of rearranged TCR beta genes was amplified from genomic DNA by a multiplex PCR assay. On the Illumina HiSeq System, the amplified TCR beta libraries were sequenced as 87-base-pair reads. In the authors' own workflow: Across the 500 to 850 repertoires, a later analysis counted 78 million or so unique TCR beta chains, approximately 12 million of which were shared by at least two donors. A nearest-neighbor algorithm error-corrected the raw reads and collapsed the reads into unique sequences, merging closely related sequences to remove PCR and sequencing errors. To assign V, D and J gene segments, CDR3 sequences were aligned to IMGT reference sequences. Each retained sequence needed at least a six-nucleotide match to both a V gene segment and a J gene segment. Rearrangements were classified as productive when the CDR3 lacked stop codons and remained in frame with V and J, and all other rearrangements were classified as non-productive. CDR3 was defined by IMGT convention, running from the second conserved V-encoded cysteine to the conserved J-encoded phenylalanine. The earlier analysis of 587 of the donors excluded sequences that lacked an unambiguous match to a single V gene segment. An earlier analysis of 587 of the donors called V segments functional above 56.7% productive rearrangements and segregating when the between-donor standard deviation exceeded 5%. To diagnose cytomegalovirus status from the catalog of TCR beta chain sequences, a statistical classification framework was built. V and J gene assignment, in a later analysis, came from comparing TCR nucleotide sequences with IMGT/GENE-DB human TR gene sequences. The TCRdist pipeline was used in a later analysis to assign CDR3 sequences and most-parsimonious VDJ recombination scenarios. In a later analysis, each TCR beta chain was defined by its CDR3 amino acid sequence together with its V-gene family, and reads without a unique V-gene family were excluded. To address suspected cross-contamination and a sequencing artifact, a later analysis removed around 600 highly shared, low-generation-probability nucleotide sequences. In a later analysis, a clonal expansion index was calculated for each public chain from normalized within-repertoire ranks of inferred template counts. In a later analysis, generation probabilities were computed using a VDJ recombination model fitted to out-of-frame rearrangements, and the results were checked against IGoR. In a later analysis, hypergeometric tests were used to score TCR-TCR, TCR-HLA and TCR-CMV co-occurrence, with a repertoire-size bias correction applied to TCR pairs. A later analysis estimated false discovery rates by permuting HLA or CMV assignments 20 times. In a later analysis, co-occurring TCRs were grouped using DBSCAN, and TCRdist sequence similarity was added for clustering within HLA-allele-positive subsets. Repertoires with fewer than 30,000 or more than 120,000 public chains, plus five repertoires with anomalous nucleotide sharing, were excluded from co-occurrence clustering. Held by TCRdb, this immuneACCESS table contains in-frame sequences only and omits some clones. Under half of the omission traces to an unresolved V gene where checked; the cause of the rest is unknown. V and J calls and clone size are copied from that table; D and trimming were computed from the DNA. The sample includes more than 150,000 clones, with roughly 87% observed a single time. Clones ranked in the top ten supply about 1.6% of the sample.

In total, just over 650 healthy bone marrow donors made up the cohort. Cohort members were all nominally healthy when sampled, although unrecorded immune exposures were likely present. The donor was CMV seronegative and was included in the group of about 350 seronegative cohort members. A peripheral blood sample was provided by each donor, and peripheral blood mononuclear cells were used for TCR beta sequencing. The Qiagen DNeasy Blood Extraction Kit was used to extract genomic DNA from the blood cell samples. Overall results and qualifications from the work: The classifier was reported to diagnose cytomegalovirus status with high specificity and sensitivity in both the original cohort and the validation cohort. A cluster of highly shared sequence variants was judged likely to represent a technical artifact of the sequencing pipeline. Across donors, most TCR sequences were observed very rarely, whereas some public TCRs were present in many individuals. Broadly in line with IMGT annotations, most TCR beta V segments showed up in productive rearrangements about 87% or about 30% of the time in an earlier analysis of 587 of the donors. The earlier analysis of fewer than 750 of the donors excluded about 16 rarely observed V segments, including chromosome 9 orphons, because counts were too low. Because HLA typing was missing for some donors at each locus, association tests included only the typed subset. In the study, around 150 TCR beta chains were listed as associated with cytomegalovirus. The authors suggested that the approach could potentially be extended to other disease states and immunological phenotypes. The only immune exposure information available for the cohort was CMV serostatus. Some IMGT-functional V segments, including TRBV6-2 and TRBV6-3, could not be distinguished by the 87-base-pair reads and were therefore excluded. Correlated functional status among segregating V segments might be attributable to linkage disequilibrium, but an unknown experimental factor could not be ruled out. This cohort had only TCR beta chains sequenced, and the lack of alpha or paired-chain data limited which features could be detected. In vitro tests confirmed that a few of the cytomegalovirus-associated TCR beta chains recognize cytomegalovirus antigens. According to a later analysis, TCR association rates differed among HLA loci, with DRB1 alleles showing the most associated TCRs and HLA-C alleles showing the fewest. Presence/absence analyses assumed roughly uniform sequencing depth across donors, an assumption that may not hold. In a later analysis, most CMV-associated TCR beta chains were found to appear HLA-restricted, with HLA associations seemingly driven largely by CMV exposure. A later genetic analysis associated a missense DCLRE1C variant with V-gene and J-gene trimming of TCR beta chains, and an independent cohort replicated the association. In a later genetic analysis, fewer N-insertions in productive TCRs were reported among donors in an Asian-associated ancestry cluster than the roughly 700-donor mean. In a later analysis, HLA-associated TCR beta chains were found to be more clonally expanded and to have lower generation probabilities than equally common non-associated chains. A further reported finding was that TCR beta sequences accurately predicted the HLA-A and HLA-B alleles for most subjects in the first cohort. According to a later analysis, parvovirus B19, influenza, CMV and Epstein-Barr virus appeared linked to several top co-occurrence clusters. Assigning TCR associations to individual alleles was difficult when HLA alleles, especially DR and DQ, strongly co-occurred. A later analysis associated around 16,000 TCR beta sequences with specific HLA alleles at a false discovery rate of 0.05.

V is shortened by 5 bases, J by 2 bases, and the region joining them spans 16 bases. CDR1 LNHDA and CDR2 SQIVND are derived from the germline V gene (reference sequence). The CDR3, from cysteine to phenylalanine, totals 15 residues. Only CDR3 DNA remains: 45 bases, in frame from the first base. With respect to this clone: The antigen this receptor binds is unknown. No base quality information exists; no much larger clone differs at one position.

Sequencing was carried out using PBMCs. The receptor was isolated from a middle-aged man in good health and CMV-seronegative. The receptor chain draws on TRBV19 and TRBJ2-7, with no reliable assignment of the D segment. For the CDR3, the sequence is CASSLSPTVTYEQYF. The DNA is as follows: TGTGCCAGTAGTTTATCTCCAACTGTGACCTACGAGCAGTACTTC.